This T cell receptor (beta chain) was observed in a study of T cell responses to AZD1222 COVID-19 vaccine. As for the study in general: Pooled in the analysis were second doses at about 4 or about 12 weeks.

Assay: immunoSEQ multiplex PCR; the TCRdb copy retains only in-frame clones and omits some. The table shows some 130,000 clones, with 90% occurring only once. Germline values: CDR1 SGHTA, CDR2 FQGNSA. The CDR3 covers 14 residues. Trimming took 3 bases from V and 0 from J, leaving 6 bases between them. The sequences come from peripheral blood, collected on day 0 of AZD1222 vaccination. The source is an adult in good health. The V and J genes are TRBV7-2 and TRBJ1-3; D is unresolved. The CDR3 nucleotides are TGTGCCAGCAGCTTCCGGCCCTCTGGAAACACCATATATTTT. This encodes CASSFRPSGNTIYF.